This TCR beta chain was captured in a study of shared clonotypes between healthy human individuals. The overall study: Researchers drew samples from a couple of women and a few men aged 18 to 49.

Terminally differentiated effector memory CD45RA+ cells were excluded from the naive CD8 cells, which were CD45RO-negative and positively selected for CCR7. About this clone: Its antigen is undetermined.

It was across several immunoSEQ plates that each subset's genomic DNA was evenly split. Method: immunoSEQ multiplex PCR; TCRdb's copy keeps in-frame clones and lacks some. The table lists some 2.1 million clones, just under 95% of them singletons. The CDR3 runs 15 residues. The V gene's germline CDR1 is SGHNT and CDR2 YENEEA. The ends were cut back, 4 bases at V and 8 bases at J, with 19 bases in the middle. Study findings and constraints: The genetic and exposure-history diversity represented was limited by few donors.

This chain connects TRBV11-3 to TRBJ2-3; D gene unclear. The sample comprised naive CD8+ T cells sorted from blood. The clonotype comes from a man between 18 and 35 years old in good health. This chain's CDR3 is CASSSRSILSGTQYF. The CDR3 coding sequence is TGTGCCAGCAGCTCACGCTCGATTCTTAGTGGTACGCAGTATTTT.